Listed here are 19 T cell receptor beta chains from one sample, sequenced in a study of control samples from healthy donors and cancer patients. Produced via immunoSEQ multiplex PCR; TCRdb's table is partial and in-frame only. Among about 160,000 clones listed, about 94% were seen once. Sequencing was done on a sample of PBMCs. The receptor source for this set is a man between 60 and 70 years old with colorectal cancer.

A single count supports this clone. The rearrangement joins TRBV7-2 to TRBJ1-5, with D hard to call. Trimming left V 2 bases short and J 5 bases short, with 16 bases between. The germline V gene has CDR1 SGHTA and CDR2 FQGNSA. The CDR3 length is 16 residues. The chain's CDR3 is CASSLTGDSRYQPQHF. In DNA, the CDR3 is TGTGCCAGCAGCTTAACGGGTGATAGTCGGTATCAGCCCCAGCATTTT.

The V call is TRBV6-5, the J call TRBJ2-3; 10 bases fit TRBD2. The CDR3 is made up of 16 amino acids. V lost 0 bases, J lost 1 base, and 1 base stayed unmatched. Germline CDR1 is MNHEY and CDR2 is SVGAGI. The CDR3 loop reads CASSYSGTSGTDTQYF. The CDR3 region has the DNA TGTGCCAGCAGTTACTCAGGGACTAGCGGCACAGATACGCAGTATTTT.

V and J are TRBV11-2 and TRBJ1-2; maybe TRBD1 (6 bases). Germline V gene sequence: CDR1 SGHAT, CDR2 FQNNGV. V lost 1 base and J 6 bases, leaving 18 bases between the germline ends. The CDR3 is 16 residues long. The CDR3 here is CASSLVGRHRGHGYTF. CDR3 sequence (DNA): TGTGCCAGCAGCTTAGTGGGTCGGCACCGGGGGCATGGCTACACCTTC.

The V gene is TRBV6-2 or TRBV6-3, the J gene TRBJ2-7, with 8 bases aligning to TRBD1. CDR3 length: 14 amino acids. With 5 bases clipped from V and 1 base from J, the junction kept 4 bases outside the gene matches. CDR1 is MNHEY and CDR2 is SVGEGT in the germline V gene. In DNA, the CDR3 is TGTGCCAGCAGTACCCGGACAGGGTCCTACGAGCAGTACTTC. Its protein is CASSTRTGSYEQYF.

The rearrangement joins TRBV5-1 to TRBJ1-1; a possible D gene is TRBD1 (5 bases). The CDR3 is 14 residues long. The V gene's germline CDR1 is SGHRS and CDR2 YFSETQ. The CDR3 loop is CASGGLNMNTEAFF. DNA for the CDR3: TGCGCATCCGGGGGTCTTAACATGAACACTGAAGCTTTCTTT.

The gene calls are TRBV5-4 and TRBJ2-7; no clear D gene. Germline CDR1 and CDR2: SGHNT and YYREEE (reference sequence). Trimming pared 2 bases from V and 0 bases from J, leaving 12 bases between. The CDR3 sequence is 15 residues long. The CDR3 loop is CASSLSPESSYEQYF. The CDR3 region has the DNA TGTGCCAGCAGCTTAAGTCCGGAGAGCTCCTACGAGCAGTACTTC.

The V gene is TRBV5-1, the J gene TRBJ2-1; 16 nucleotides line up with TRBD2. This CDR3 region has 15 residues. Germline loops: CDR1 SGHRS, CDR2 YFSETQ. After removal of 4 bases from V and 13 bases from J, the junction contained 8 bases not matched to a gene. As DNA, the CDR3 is TGCGCCAGCAGCACCGGGACTAGCGGGGGGGCCGGACAGTTCTTC. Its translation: CASSTGTSGGAGQFF.

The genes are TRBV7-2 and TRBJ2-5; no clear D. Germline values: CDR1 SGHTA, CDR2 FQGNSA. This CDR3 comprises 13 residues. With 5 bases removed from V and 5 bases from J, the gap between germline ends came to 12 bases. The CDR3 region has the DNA TGTGCCAGCAGCCCCGGGCGGTCTGAGACCCAGTACTTC. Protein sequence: CASSPGRSETQYF.

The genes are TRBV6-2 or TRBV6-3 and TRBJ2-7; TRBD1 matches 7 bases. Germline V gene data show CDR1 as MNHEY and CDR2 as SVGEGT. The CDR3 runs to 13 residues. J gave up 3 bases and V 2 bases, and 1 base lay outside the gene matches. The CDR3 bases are TGTGCCAGCAGTTACCGGACAGGCTACGAGCAGTACTTC. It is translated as CASSYRTGYEQYF.

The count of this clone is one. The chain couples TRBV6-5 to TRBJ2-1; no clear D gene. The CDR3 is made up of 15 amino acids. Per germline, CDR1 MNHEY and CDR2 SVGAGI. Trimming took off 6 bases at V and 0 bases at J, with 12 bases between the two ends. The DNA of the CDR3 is TGTGCCAGCAGGGGCGACGTCGGCTCCTACAATGAGCAGTTCTTC. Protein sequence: CASRGDVGSYNEQFF.

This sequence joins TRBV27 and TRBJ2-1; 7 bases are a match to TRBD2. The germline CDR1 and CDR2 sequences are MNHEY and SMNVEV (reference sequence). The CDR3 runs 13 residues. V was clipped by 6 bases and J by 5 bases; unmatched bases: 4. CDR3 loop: CASRGTINNEQFF. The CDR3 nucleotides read TGTGCCAGCAGAGGGACTATAAACAATGAGCAGTTCTTC.

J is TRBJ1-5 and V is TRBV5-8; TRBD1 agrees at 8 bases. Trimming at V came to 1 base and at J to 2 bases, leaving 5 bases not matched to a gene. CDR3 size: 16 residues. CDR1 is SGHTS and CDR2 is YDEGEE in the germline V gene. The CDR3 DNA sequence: TGTGCCAGCAGCTTGTTTTCGGGACAGGGCAATCAGCCCCAGCATTTT. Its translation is CASSLFSGQGNQPQHF.

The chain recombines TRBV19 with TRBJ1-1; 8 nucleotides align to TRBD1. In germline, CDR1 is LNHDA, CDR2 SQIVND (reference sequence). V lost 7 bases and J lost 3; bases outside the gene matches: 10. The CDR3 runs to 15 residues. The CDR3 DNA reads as TGTGCCAGTACGACCTTACAGGGGGGACACACTGAAGCTTTCTTT. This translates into CASTTLQGGHTEAFF.

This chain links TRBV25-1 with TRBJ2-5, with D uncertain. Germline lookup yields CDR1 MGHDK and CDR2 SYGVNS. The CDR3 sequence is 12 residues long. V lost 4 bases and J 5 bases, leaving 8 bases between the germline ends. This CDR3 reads CASSGPAETQYF. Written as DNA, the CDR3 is TGTGCCAGCAGTGGGCCGGCGGAGACCCAGTACTTC.

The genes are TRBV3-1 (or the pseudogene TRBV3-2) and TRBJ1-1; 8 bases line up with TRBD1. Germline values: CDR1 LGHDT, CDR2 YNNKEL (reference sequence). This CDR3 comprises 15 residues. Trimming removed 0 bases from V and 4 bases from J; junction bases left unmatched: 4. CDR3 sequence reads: CASSQDTGGSTEAFF. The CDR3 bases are TGTGCCAGCAGCCAAGATACAGGGGGGTCCACTGAAGCTTTCTTT.

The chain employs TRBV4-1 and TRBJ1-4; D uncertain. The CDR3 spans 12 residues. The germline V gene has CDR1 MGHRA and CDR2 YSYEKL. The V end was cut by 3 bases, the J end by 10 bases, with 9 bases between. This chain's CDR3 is CASSQPLGKLFF. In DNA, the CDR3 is TGCGCCAGCAGCCAGCCCCTAGGAAAACTGTTTTTT.

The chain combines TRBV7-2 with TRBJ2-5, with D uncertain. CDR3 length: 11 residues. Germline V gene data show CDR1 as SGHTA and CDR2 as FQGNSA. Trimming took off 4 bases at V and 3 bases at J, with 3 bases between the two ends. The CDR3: CASSSEETQYF. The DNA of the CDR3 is TGTGCCAGCAGCTCCGAAGAGACCCAGTACTTC.

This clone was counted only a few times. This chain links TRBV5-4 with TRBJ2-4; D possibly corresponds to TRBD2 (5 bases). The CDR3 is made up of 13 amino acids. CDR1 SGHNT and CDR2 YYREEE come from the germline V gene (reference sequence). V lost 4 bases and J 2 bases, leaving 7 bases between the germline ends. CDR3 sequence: CASSGESKNIQYF. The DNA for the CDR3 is TGTGCCAGCAGCGGGGAGTCCAAAAACATTCAGTACTTC.

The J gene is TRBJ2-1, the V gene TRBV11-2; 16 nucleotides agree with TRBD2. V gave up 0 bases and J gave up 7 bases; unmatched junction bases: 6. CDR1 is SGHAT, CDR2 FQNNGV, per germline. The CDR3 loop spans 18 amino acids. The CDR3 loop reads CASSLEGTSGGAWNEQFF. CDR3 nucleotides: TGTGCCAGCAGCTTAGAGGGGACTAGCGGGGGGGCATGGAATGAGCAGTTCTTC.